Below are 2 T cell receptor beta chains sequenced from a single sample in a study of blood T cell repertoires in COVID-19. Profiling relied on immunoSEQ multiplex PCR, and the TCRdb table lists in-frame clones only, not all of them. The top ten clones hold around 5.1% of a sample with 50,000 to 65,000 clones, approximately 89% of them seen once. The sequenced sample was peripheral blood. The receptor source for this set is a man in his 60s with active COVID-19.

The rearrangement uses TRBV3-1 (or the pseudogene TRBV3-2) and TRBJ1-1; unclear D gene. V was trimmed by 7 bases and J by 11 bases, leaving 20 bases between them. The CDR3 loop spans 13 amino acids. The germline gives CDR1 LGHDT, CDR2 YNNKEL (reference sequence). CDR3 in DNA: TGTGCCAGCAAGGCCGGGTCGGGGAGAGGCGCTTTCTTT. Protein product: CASKAGSGRGAFF.

The chain recombines TRBV24-1 with TRBJ2-3; D remains unclear. Germline V lookup: CDR1 KGHDR, CDR2 SFDVKD. The CDR3 runs 13 residues. Trimming removed 5 bases at V and 5 bases at J, with 10 bases between. The chain's CDR3 is CATSAAGKDTQYF. For the CDR3, the DNA is TGTGCCACCAGTGCGGCAGGTAAAGATACGCAGTATTTT.